The rows below give T cell receptor beta chains drawn from one sample of a study of blood T cell repertoires in COVID-19. Sequencing used immunoSEQ multiplex PCR; TCRdb keeps in-frame clones, though not all of them. The sample lists roughly 350,000 clones, 70% to 90% seen once, with about 10% in the top ten. The sequenced sample consisted of peripheral blood. These receptors were obtained from a woman aged 25 to 39 with COVID-19, enrolled during active disease. CDR3s include the opening cysteine and the closing phenylalanine or tryptophan. Fields, in order: V gene, J gene, D gene, clone size, CDR3 DNA, CDR3 protein. The D gene is left open where the match is weak. For some rows the clone size is stated as once, few or many, or as a class when expanded; others skip it.

v_gene: TRBV21-1; j_gene: TRBJ1-1; d_gene: .; abundance: .; CDR3nt: TGTGCCAGCAGCATGAGGCGGCAGACGAACACTGAAGCTTTCTTT; CDR3aa: CASSMRRQTNTEAFF
v_gene: TRBV7-9; j_gene: TRBJ2-2; d_gene: .; abundance: .; CDR3nt: TGTGCCAGCAGCTTAGGCCCTAGCGAGAACACCGGGGAGCTGTTTTTT; CDR3aa: CASSLGPSENTGELFF
v_gene: TRBV28; j_gene: TRBJ2-1; d_gene: TRBD2; abundance: .; CDR3nt: TGTGCCAGTGGGACTAGCGGATACAATGAGCAGTTCTTC; CDR3aa: CASGTSGYNEQFF
v_gene: TRBV5-4; j_gene: TRBJ2-5; d_gene: .; abundance: .; CDR3nt: TGTGCCAGCAGCTTGGCGATAGGGGTCCAAGAGACCCAGTACTTC; CDR3aa: CASSLAIGVQETQYF
v_gene: TRBV5-1; j_gene: TRBJ2-5; d_gene: TRBD1; abundance: .; CDR3nt: TGCGCCAGCAGCTGGACAGGGGGCGCCGAGACCCAGTACTTC; CDR3aa: CASSWTGGAETQYF
v_gene: TRBV29-1; j_gene: TRBJ2-1; d_gene: .; abundance: .; CDR3nt: TGCAGCGTGGCGGGAAGTGGGTGGGATGAGCAGTTCTTC; CDR3aa: CSVAGSGWDEQFF
v_gene: TRBV5-6; j_gene: TRBJ2-1; d_gene: TRBD2; abundance: .; CDR3nt: TGTGCCAGCAGCTTTAGCGGGAGAGGTTACAATGAGCAGTTCTTC; CDR3aa: CASSFSGRGYNEQFF
v_gene: TRBV28; j_gene: TRBJ1-6; d_gene: TRBD1; abundance: .; CDR3nt: TGTGCCAGCAGGGAACGGGACAGGGGTTCACCCCTCCACTTT; CDR3aa: CASRERDRGSPLHF
v_gene: TRBV29-1; j_gene: TRBJ1-1; d_gene: .; abundance: few; CDR3nt: TGCAGCGTTGACAACCACGGCGCGGACAAAGCTTTCTTT; CDR3aa: CSVDNHGADKAFF
v_gene: TRBV29-1; j_gene: TRBJ2-2; d_gene: .; abundance: .; CDR3nt: TGCAGCGTTGAAGATTACAGCGGTATTGGCACCGGGGAGCTGTTTTTT; CDR3aa: CSVEDYSGIGTGELFF
v_gene: TRBV7-2; j_gene: TRBJ2-4; d_gene: TRBD1; abundance: .; CDR3nt: TGTGCCAGCAGCTCCCACCGGGACAGGGACCTACTAGCCAAAAACATTCAGTACTTC; CDR3aa: CASSSHRDRDLLAKNIQYF
v_gene: TRBV5-5; j_gene: TRBJ2-3; d_gene: .; abundance: .; CDR3nt: TGTGCCAGCAGCTTAGAACGCTACACAGATACGCAGTATTTT; CDR3aa: CASSLERYTDTQYF
v_gene: TRBV12-3/TRBV12-4; j_gene: TRBJ1-2; d_gene: .; abundance: .; CDR3nt: TGTGCCAGCAGCCCCTCAGGGCTCGCTGGCTACACCTTC; CDR3aa: CASSPSGLAGYTF
v_gene: TRBV7-9; j_gene: TRBJ2-7; d_gene: .; abundance: .; CDR3nt: TGTGCCAGCAGCTTATCGGCGGGGACCCACGAGCAGTACTTC; CDR3aa: CASSLSAGTHEQYF
v_gene: TRBV15; j_gene: TRBJ2-7; d_gene: .; abundance: .; CDR3nt: TGTGCCACCAGCAGAGCCGTCGGGGAGCAGTACTTC; CDR3aa: CATSRAVGEQYF
v_gene: TRBV4-1; j_gene: TRBJ2-2; d_gene: .; abundance: .; CDR3nt: TGCGCCAGCAGTGGTGGGCAGGGCGGTTGGGCCGGGGAGCTGTTTTTT; CDR3aa: CASSGGQGGWAGELFF
v_gene: TRBV7-8; j_gene: TRBJ1-1; d_gene: TRBD1; abundance: .; CDR3nt: TGTGCCAGCAGCCCGCAGGGGGAGACTGAAGCTTTCTTT; CDR3aa: CASSPQGETEAFF
v_gene: TRBV19; j_gene: TRBJ2-3; d_gene: TRBD2; abundance: .; CDR3nt: TGTGCCAGTAGTTCTAGCGGGAGGGTAGCAGATACGCAGTATTTT; CDR3aa: CASSSSGRVADTQYF
v_gene: TRBV9; j_gene: TRBJ2-1; d_gene: TRBD2; abundance: .; CDR3nt: TGTGCCAGCAGCCCCGAGATCACTAGCGGAGCCCTAACCTACAATGAGCAGTTCTTC; CDR3aa: CASSPEITSGALTYNEQFF
v_gene: TRBV5-4; j_gene: TRBJ2-7; d_gene: TRBD2; abundance: .; CDR3nt: TGTGCCAGCAGCTTGGATAGCGGGAGAAGCTACGAGCAGTACTTC; CDR3aa: CASSLDSGRSYEQYF
v_gene: TRBV5-4; j_gene: TRBJ2-1; d_gene: TRBD2; abundance: .; CDR3nt: TGTGCCAGCAGCTTGGATTGGAGCGGGAGGCCGGGGGATGAGCAGTTCTTC; CDR3aa: CASSLDWSGRPGDEQFF
v_gene: TRBV5-1; j_gene: TRBJ2-3; d_gene: TRBD2; abundance: few; CDR3nt: TGCGCCAGCAGCTCGTTAGCGGGAGACGCAGATACGCAGTATTTT; CDR3aa: CASSSLAGDADTQYF
v_gene: TRBV7-2; j_gene: TRBJ2-2; d_gene: .; abundance: few; CDR3nt: TGTGCCAGCAGCTTAGGGCCGGGGAGTTCAAGCGGGGAGCTGTTTTTT; CDR3aa: CASSLGPGSSSGELFF
v_gene: TRBV3-1/TRBV3-2; j_gene: TRBJ1-2; d_gene: .; abundance: .; CDR3nt: TGTGCCAGCAGCCAAGGAGGCAGTCGCCGCTATGGCTACACCTTC; CDR3aa: CASSQGGSRRYGYTF
v_gene: TRBV18; j_gene: TRBJ1-2; d_gene: TRBD1; abundance: .; CDR3nt: TGTGCCAGCTCACCACAAGTGGGACAGGGTCAGGGCTACACCTTC; CDR3aa: CASSPQVGQGQGYTF
v_gene: TRBV2; j_gene: TRBJ2-7; d_gene: .; abundance: .; CDR3nt: TGTGCCAGCAGTGAAGCCCTATACGAGCAGTACTTC; CDR3aa: CASSEALYEQYF
v_gene: TRBV12-3/TRBV12-4; j_gene: TRBJ2-7; d_gene: TRBD2; abundance: .; CDR3nt: TGTGCCAGCAGTCGACTAGCGGGAGTCGAGCAGTACTTC; CDR3aa: CASSRLAGVEQYF
v_gene: TRBV6-6; j_gene: TRBJ2-1; d_gene: TRBD2; abundance: .; CDR3nt: TGTGCCGCCCGGACTAGTTACAATGAGCAGTTCTTC; CDR3aa: CAARTSYNEQFF
v_gene: TRBV28; j_gene: TRBJ2-1; d_gene: .; abundance: .; CDR3nt: TGTGCCAGCAGTCCACAACCGGGTTTTTACAATGAGCAGTTCTTC; CDR3aa: CASSPQPGFYNEQFF
v_gene: TRBV5-1; j_gene: TRBJ1-4; d_gene: TRBD1; abundance: .; CDR3nt: TGCGCCAGCAGCTTGGAGGGGGCGGAAAAACTGTTTTTT; CDR3aa: CASSLEGAEKLFF
v_gene: TRBV28; j_gene: TRBJ2-7; d_gene: .; abundance: .; CDR3nt: TGTGCCAGCAGTAATACTGAGCAGTACTTC; CDR3aa: CASSNTEQYF
v_gene: TRBV7-2; j_gene: TRBJ2-7; d_gene: TRBD1; abundance: .; CDR3nt: TGTGCCAGCAGCTTACTCTTGGACAGGGACAACGAGCAGTACTTC; CDR3aa: CASSLLLDRDNEQYF
v_gene: TRBV3-1/TRBV3-2; j_gene: TRBJ2-1; d_gene: TRBD2; abundance: many; CDR3nt: TGTGCCAGCAGCCAAGACGGCGGGAGGTCCAATGAGCAGTTCTTC; CDR3aa: CASSQDGGRSNEQFF
v_gene: TRBV19; j_gene: TRBJ2-2; d_gene: TRBD1; abundance: once; CDR3nt: TGTGCCAGCACCGACAGGGGCAACACCGGGGAGCTGTTTTTT; CDR3aa: CASTDRGNTGELFF
v_gene: TRBV5-4; j_gene: TRBJ2-7; d_gene: TRBD1; abundance: .; CDR3nt: TGTGCCAGCAGCTTAGGGACAGGGGCCCACTACGAGCAGTACTTC; CDR3aa: CASSLGTGAHYEQYF
v_gene: TRBV5-5; j_gene: TRBJ1-5; d_gene: TRBD1; abundance: few; CDR3nt: TGTGCCAGCAGCCTTGATGACAGGGGATGGGGCAATCAGCCCCAGCATTTT; CDR3aa: CASSLDDRGWGNQPQHF
v_gene: TRBV14; j_gene: TRBJ2-7; d_gene: .; abundance: .; CDR3nt: TGTGCCAGCAGCCTTCTAACAGGGCGGTATAACGAGCAGTACTTC; CDR3aa: CASSLLTGRYNEQYF
v_gene: TRBV7-2; j_gene: TRBJ1-1; d_gene: .; abundance: .; CDR3nt: TGTGCCAGCAGCTTAGGTCGGAACACTGAAGCTTTCTTT; CDR3aa: CASSLGRNTEAFF
v_gene: TRBV18; j_gene: TRBJ1-1; d_gene: .; abundance: .; CDR3nt: TGTGCCAGCTCGATAGATACTGAAGCTTTCTTT; CDR3aa: CASSIDTEAFF
v_gene: TRBV28; j_gene: TRBJ2-7; d_gene: TRBD2; abundance: .; CDR3nt: TGTGCCCATAGCGGGAGCCACCCCTACGAGCAGTACTTC; CDR3aa: CAHSGSHPYEQYF
v_gene: TRBV28; j_gene: TRBJ1-5; d_gene: .; abundance: .; CDR3nt: TGTGCCAGCAACGGGGGGATACAGCCCCAGCATTTT; CDR3aa: CASNGGIQPQHF